The 13 T cell receptor beta chains listed next were all sequenced from one sample in a study of OX40 agonist ivuxolimab in advanced cancers. Data came from immunoSEQ multiplex PCR; TCRdb stores just in-frame clones and leaves some out. The table includes almost 85,000 clones, nearly 95% detected once. The sample here was CD4+ or CD8+ T cells sorted from blood, taken in a trial of the OX40 agonist ivuxolimab. The source is an adult with an advanced solid tumor such as melanoma, head and neck, liver or kidney cancer.

The rearrangement joins TRBV7-9 to TRBJ1-1; D remains unclear. The CDR3 has 13 residues. Trimming took 5 bases from V and 4 from J, leaving 11 bases between them. Germline V CDR1 and CDR2: SEHNR, FQNEAQ (reference sequence). Written as DNA, the CDR3 is TGTGCCAGCAGCCCTGGGAGTGTCACTGAAGCTTTCTTT. Amino acid sequence: CASSPGSVTEAFF. Full variable domain (missing parts from reference TRBV7-9 and TRBJ1-1): DTGVSQNPRHKITKRGQNVTFRCDPISEHNRLYWYRQTLGQGPEFLTYFQNEAQLEKSRLLSDRFSAERPKGSFSTLEIQRTEQGDSAMYLCASSPGSVTEAFFGQGTRLTVV.

The chain links TRBV7-9 to TRBJ2-5, with unresolved D. This CDR3 is built from 14 residues. The V gene's germline CDR1 is SEHNR and CDR2 FQNEAQ (reference sequence). Trimming left V 6 bases short and J 2 bases short, with 13 bases between. The CDR3: CASRNPGSQETQYF. DNA for the CDR3: TGTGCCAGCAGAAATCCCGGGTCTCAAGAGACCCAGTACTTC.

V and J are TRBV9 and TRBJ1-5; D is unresolved. This CDR3 is built from 13 residues. Germline V gene data show CDR1 as SGDLS and CDR2 as YYNGEE. Trimming cost V 4 bases and J 1 base, with 6 bases left between them. Here the CDR3 reads CASSLRSNQPQHF. In DNA, the CDR3 is TGTGCCAGCAGCCTCAGAAGCAATCAGCCCCAGCATTTT. Using reference TRBV9 and TRBJ1-5 for the parts outside the CDR3, the full variable domain is DSGVTQTPKHLITATGQRVTLRCSPRSGDLSVYWYQQSLDQGLQFLIQYYNGEERAKGNILERFSAQQFPDLHSELNLSSLELGDSALYFCASSLRSNQPQHFGDGTRLSIL.

This sequence joins TRBV6-4 and TRBJ2-1; possibly TRBD2 for D (6 bases). The CDR3 spans 15 residues. Germline CDR1 is MRHNA and CDR2 is SNTAGT. V was shortened by 0 bases and J by 0 bases, with 6 bases between the two germline ends. CDR3: CASSDSAGSYNEQFF. The CDR3 DNA reads as TGTGCCAGCAGTGACTCAGCGGGCTCCTACAATGAGCAGTTCTTC.

The chain employs TRBV7-3 and TRBJ1-3; no firm D call. The CDR3 spans 15 residues. The V and J ends lost 5 bases and 0 bases respectively, with 11 bases between them. Germline values: CDR1 SGHTA, CDR2 FQGTGA. CDR3 sequence: CASSPATSSGNTIYF. In DNA, the CDR3 is TGTGCCAGCAGCCCTGCCACAAGCTCTGGAAACACCATATATTTT.

Here the CDR3 DNA reads TGTGCCAGCAGCCCGAGCATTTATCTAGCGGGAGAATCGCATGAGCAGTTCTTC. As protein: CASSPSIYLAGESHEQFF. The chain links TRBV11-3 to TRBJ2-1; TRBD2 agrees at 10 bases. CDR1 SGHNT and CDR2 YENEEA come from the germline V gene. The V and J ends lost 5 bases and 8 bases, in that order; junction bases with no gene match: 18. This CDR3 spans 18 amino acids.

This sequence joins TRBV13 and TRBJ1-2; 7 positions agree with TRBD1. The CDR3 runs to 14 residues. In germline, CDR1 is PRHDT, CDR2 FYEKMQ (reference sequence). Trimming removed 5 bases from V and 7 bases from J; junction bases left unmatched: 10. CDR3 nucleotide sequence: TGTGCCAGCAGCCTTATGGCCGAGGGGGCTGGCTACACCTTC. It yields the protein CASSLMAEGAGYTF. The full variable domain, with the rest looked up from reference TRBV13 and TRBJ1-2, is AAGVIQSPRHLIKEKRETATLKCYPIPRHDTVYWYQQGPGQDPQFLISFYEKMQSDKGSIPDRFSAQQFSDYHSELNMSSLELGDSALYFCASSLMAEGAGYTFGSGTRLTVV.

The chain uses TRBV7-9 and TRBJ2-5; TRBD2 matches at 8 bases. V was clipped by 7 bases and J by 5 bases; unmatched bases: 3. This CDR3 spans 12 amino acids. Germline loops: CDR1 SEHNR, CDR2 FQNEAQ (reference sequence). This chain's CDR3 is CASKPGGETQYF. The CDR3 region has the DNA TGTGCCAGCAAACCGGGAGGGGAGACCCAGTACTTC.

The chain recombines TRBV9 with TRBJ1-2; D is unclear. Trimming left V 4 bases short and J 4 bases short, with 14 bases between. CDR1 SGDLS and CDR2 YYNGEE come from the germline V gene. The CDR3 is 14 amino acids. The CDR3, as DNA: TGTGCCAGCAGCCCTGAGGGAACCGGCTATGGCTACACCTTC. This codes for CASSPEGTGYGYTF.

This clone was found once. The V gene is TRBV7-9, the J gene TRBJ2-1; D gene uncertain. The germline CDR1 and CDR2 sequences are SEHNR and FQNEAQ (reference sequence). The CDR3 consists of 14 residues. V was pared by 1 base and J by 7 bases, with 11 bases between. CDR3 sequence: CASSLVGLVNEQFF. The CDR3 nucleotides read TGTGCCAGCAGCTTAGTCGGGTTGGTGAATGAGCAGTTCTTC.

The chain links TRBV9 to TRBJ1-2, with no clear D. This CDR3 contains 16 residues. Trimming removed 2 bases at V and 0 bases at J, with 14 bases between. Germline V gives CDR1 SGDLS, CDR2 YYNGEE. CDR3 sequence: CASSVGRAASNYGYTF. The CDR3 nucleotides are TGTGCCAGCAGCGTTGGCAGAGCCGCCTCTAACTATGGCTACACCTTC.

The chain employs TRBV5-6 and TRBJ2-3; 11 bases map to TRBD2. CDR3 length: 16 amino acids. The germline V gene encodes CDR1 SGHDT and CDR2 YYEEEE. V lost 2 bases to trimming and J lost 4 bases; unmatched junction nucleotides: 6. This chain's CDR3 is CASSLGSGRVADTQYF. CDR3 bases: TGTGCCAGCAGCTTAGGTAGCGGGAGGGTCGCAGATACGCAGTATTTT.

CDR3 protein: CASSEHPLADNEQFF. CDR3 sequence (DNA): TGTGCCAGCAGTGAGCACCCTCTAGCGGACAATGAGCAGTTCTTC. The genes are TRBV6-1 and TRBJ2-1; 7 nucleotides line up with TRBD2. CDR1 is MNHNS and CDR2 is SASEGT in the germline V gene. The ends lost 3 bases at V and 5 bases at J; junction bases unmatched: 7. This CDR3 has 15 amino acids.